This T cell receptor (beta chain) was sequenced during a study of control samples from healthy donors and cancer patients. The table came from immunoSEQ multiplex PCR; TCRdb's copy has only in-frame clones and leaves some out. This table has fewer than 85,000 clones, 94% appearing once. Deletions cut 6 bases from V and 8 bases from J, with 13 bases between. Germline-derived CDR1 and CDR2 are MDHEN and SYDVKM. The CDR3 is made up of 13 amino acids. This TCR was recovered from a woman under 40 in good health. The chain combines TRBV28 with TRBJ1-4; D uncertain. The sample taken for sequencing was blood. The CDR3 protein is CASRGQALEKLFF. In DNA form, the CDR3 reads TGTGCCAGCAGGGGCCAAGCCCTAGAAAAACTGTTTTTT.